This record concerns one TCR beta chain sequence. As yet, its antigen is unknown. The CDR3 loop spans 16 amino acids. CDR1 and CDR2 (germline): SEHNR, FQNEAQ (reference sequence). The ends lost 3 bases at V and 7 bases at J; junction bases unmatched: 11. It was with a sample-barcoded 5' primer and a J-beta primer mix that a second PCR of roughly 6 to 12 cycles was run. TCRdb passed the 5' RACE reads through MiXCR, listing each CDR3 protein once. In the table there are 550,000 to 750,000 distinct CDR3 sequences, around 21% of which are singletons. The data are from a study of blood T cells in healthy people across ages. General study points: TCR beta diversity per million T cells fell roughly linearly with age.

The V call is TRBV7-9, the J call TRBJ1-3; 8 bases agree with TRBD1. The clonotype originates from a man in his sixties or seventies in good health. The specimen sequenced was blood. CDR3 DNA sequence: TGTGCCAGCAGCTTCAACCCAGGGGGCGCGAAGAACACCATATATTTT. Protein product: CASSFNPGGAKNTIYF.